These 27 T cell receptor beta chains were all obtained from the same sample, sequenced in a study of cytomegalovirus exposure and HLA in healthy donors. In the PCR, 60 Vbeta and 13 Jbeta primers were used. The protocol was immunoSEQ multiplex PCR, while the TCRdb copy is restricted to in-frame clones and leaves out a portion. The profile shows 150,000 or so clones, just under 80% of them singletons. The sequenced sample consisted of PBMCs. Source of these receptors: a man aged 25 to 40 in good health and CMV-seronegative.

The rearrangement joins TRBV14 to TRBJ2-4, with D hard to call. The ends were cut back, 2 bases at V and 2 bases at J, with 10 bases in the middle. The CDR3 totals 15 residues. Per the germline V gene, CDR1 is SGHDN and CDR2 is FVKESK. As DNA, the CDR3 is TGTGCCAGCAGCCAACTGGGCAGCACCAAAAACATTCAGTACTTC. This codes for CASSQLGSTKNIQYF.

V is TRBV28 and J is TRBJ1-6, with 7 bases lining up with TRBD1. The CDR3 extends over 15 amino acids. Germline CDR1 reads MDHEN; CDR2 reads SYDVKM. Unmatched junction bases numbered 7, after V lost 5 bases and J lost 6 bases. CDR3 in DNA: TGTGCCAGCAGTCTTCTGGGACAGATTAATTCACCCCTCCACTTT. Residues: CASSLLGQINSPLHF. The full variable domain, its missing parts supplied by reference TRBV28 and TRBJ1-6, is DVKVTQSSRYLVKRTGEKVFLECVQDMDHENMFWYRQDPGLGLRLIYFSYDVKMKEKGDIPEGYSVSREKKERFSLILESASTNQTSMYLCASSLLGQINSPLHFGNGTRLTVT.

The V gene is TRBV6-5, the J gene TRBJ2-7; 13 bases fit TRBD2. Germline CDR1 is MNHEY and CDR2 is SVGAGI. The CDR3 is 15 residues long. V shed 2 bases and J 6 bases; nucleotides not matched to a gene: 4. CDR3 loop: CASSYETSGRFEQYF. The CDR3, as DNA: TGTGCCAGCAGTTACGAGACTAGCGGGAGGTTCGAGCAGTACTTC.

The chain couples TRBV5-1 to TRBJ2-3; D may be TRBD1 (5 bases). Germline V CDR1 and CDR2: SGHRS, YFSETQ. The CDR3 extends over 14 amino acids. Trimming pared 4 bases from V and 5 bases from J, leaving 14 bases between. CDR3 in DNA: TGCGCCAGCAGCCCCCAGGGCCACAGAGATACGCAGTATTTT. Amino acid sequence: CASSPQGHRDTQYF.

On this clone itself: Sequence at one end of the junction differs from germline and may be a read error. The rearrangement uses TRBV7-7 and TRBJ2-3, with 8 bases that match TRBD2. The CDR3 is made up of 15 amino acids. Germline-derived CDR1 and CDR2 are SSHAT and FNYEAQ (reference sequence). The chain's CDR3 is CASSLAGGWTDTQYF. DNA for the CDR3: TGTGCTAGCAGTCTAGCGGGCGGGTGGACAGATACGCAGTATTTT.

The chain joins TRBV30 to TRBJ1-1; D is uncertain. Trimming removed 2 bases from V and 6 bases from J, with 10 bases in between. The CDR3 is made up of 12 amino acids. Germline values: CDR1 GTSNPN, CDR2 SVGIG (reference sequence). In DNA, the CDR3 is TGTGCCTGGAGTTACTCGTCGGCTGAAGCTTTCTTT. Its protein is CAWSYSSAEAFF.

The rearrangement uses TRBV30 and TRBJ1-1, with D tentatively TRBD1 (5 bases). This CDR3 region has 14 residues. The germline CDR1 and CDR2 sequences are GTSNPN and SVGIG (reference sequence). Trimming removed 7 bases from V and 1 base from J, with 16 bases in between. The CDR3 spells CASNLGGSNTEAFF. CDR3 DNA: TGTGCCTCCAACCTGGGGGGGTCGAACACTGAAGCTTTCTTT.

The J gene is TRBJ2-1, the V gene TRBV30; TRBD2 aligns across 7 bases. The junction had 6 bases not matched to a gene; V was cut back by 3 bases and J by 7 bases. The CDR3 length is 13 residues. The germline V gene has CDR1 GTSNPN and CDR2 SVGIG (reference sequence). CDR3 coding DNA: TGTGCCTGGAGCCGGGACTACCTTAATGAGCAGTTCTTC. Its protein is CAWSRDYLNEQFF. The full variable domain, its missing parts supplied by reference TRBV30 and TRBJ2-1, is SQTIHQWPATLVQPVGSPLSLECTVEGTSNPNLYWYRQAAGRGLQLLFYSVGIGQISSEVPQNLSASRPQDRQFILSSKKLLLSDSGFYLCAWSRDYLNEQFFGPGTRLTVL.

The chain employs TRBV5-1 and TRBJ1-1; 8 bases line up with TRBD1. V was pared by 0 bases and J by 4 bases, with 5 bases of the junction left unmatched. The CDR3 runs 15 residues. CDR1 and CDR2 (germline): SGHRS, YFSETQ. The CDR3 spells CASSLGTGFSTEAFF. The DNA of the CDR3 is TGCGCCAGCAGCTTGGGGACAGGGTTTAGCACTGAAGCTTTCTTT.

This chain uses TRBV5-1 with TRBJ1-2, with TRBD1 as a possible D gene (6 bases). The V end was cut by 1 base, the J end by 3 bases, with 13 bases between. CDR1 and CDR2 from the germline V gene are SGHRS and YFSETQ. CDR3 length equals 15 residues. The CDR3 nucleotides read TGCGCCAGCAGCTTGTCCGGGGACAATTACTATGGCTACACCTTC. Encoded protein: CASSLSGDNYYGYTF.

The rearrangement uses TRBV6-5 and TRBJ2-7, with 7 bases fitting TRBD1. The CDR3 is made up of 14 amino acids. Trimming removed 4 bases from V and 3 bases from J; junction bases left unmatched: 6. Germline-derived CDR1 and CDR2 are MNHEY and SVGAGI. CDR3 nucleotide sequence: TGTGCCAGCAGTTTAGAAAGGGGGCTCTACGAGCAGTACTTC. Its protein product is CASSLERGLYEQYF.

The CDR3 DNA follows: TGTGCCAGCAGCACCCAGAGGGAGCAGTACTTC. Amino acids: CASSTQREQYF. The genes are TRBV13 and TRBJ2-7; D is unresolved. The CDR3 has 11 amino acids. V was trimmed by 5 bases and J by 7 bases, leaving 9 bases between them. Germline V gives CDR1 PRHDT, CDR2 FYEKMQ (reference sequence). Full variable domain (remainder filled in from reference TRBV13 and TRBJ2-7): AAGVIQSPRHLIKEKRETATLKCYPIPRHDTVYWYQQGPGQDPQFLISFYEKMQSDKGSIPDRFSAQQFSDYHSELNMSSLELGDSALYFCASSTQREQYFGPGTRLTVT.

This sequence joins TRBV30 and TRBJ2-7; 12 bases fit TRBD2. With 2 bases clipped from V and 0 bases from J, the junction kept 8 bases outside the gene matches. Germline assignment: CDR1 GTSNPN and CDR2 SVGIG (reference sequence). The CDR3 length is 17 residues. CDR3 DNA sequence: TGTGCCTGGAGTACCCCTAGCGGGAGGGTTGGCTCCTACGAGCAGTACTTC. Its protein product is CAWSTPSGRVGSYEQYF. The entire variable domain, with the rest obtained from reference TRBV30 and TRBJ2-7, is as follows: SQTIHQWPATLVQPVGSPLSLECTVEGTSNPNLYWYRQAAGRGLQLLFYSVGIGQISSEVPQNLSASRPQDRQFILSSKKLLLSDSGFYLCAWSTPSGRVGSYEQYFGPGTRLTVT.

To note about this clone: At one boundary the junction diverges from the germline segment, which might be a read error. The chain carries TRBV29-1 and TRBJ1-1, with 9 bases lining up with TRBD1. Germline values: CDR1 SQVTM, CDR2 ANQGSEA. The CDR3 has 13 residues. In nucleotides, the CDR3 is TGCAGCGGTGAACAGGGGGCCAACACTGAAGCTTTCTTT. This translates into CSGEQGANTEAFF.

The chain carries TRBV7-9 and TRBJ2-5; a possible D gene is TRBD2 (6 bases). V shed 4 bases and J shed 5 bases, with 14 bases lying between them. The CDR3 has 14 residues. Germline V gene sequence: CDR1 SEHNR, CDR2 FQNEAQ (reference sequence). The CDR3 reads CASSYSAGTETQYF. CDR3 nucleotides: TGTGCCAGCAGCTACTCCGCGGGGACGGAGACCCAGTACTTC.

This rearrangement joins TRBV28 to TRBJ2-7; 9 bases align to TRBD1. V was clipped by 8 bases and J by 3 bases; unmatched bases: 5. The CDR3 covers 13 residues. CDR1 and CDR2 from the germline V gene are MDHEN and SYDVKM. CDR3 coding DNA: TGTGCCAGCTGCCCGGGACAGGGCTACGAGCAGTACTTC. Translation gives CASCPGQGYEQYF.

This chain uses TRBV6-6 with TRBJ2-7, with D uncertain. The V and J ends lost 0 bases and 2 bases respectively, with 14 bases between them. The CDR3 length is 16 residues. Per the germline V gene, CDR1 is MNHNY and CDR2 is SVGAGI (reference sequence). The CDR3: CASSYSFMGSTYEQYF. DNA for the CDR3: TGTGCCAGCAGTTACTCCTTTATGGGCAGTACCTACGAGCAGTACTTC.

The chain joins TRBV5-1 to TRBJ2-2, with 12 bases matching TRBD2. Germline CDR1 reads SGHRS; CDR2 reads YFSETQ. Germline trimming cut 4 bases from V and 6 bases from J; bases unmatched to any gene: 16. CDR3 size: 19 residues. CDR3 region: CASSLRGRTSGNMAGELFF. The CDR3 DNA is TGCGCCAGCAGCCTAAGGGGGAGGACTAGCGGGAATATGGCCGGGGAGCTGTTTTTT.

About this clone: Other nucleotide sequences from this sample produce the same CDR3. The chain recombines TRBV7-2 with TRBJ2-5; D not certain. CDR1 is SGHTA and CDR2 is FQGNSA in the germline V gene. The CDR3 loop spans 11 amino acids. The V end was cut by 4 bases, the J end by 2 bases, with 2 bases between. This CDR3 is CASSSQETQYF. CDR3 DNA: TGTGCCAGCAGCTCTCAAGAGACCCAGTACTTC. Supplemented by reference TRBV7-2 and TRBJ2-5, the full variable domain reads GAGVSQSPSNKVTEKGKDVELRCDPISGHTALYWYRQSLGQGLEFLIYFQGNSAPDKSGLPSDRFSAERTGGSVSTLTIQRTQQEDSAVYLCASSSQETQYFGPGTRLLVL.

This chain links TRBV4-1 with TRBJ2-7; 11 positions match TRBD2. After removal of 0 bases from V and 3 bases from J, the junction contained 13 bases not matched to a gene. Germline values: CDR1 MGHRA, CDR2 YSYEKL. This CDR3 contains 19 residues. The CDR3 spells CASSQEASGRPISDYEQYF. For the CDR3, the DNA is TGCGCCAGCAGCCAAGAAGCTAGCGGGAGGCCCATTTCTGACTACGAGCAGTACTTC.

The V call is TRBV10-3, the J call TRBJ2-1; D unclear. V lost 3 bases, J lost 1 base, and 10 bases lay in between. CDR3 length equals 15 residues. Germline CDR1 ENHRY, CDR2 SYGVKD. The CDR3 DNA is TGTGCCATCAGTGAAATAGCTACGTCCTACAATGAGCAGTTCTTC. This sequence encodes CAISEIATSYNEQFF.

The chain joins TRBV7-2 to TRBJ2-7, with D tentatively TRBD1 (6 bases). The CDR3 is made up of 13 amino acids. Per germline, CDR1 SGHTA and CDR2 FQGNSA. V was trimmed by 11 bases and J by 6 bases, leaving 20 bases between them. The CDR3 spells CAAGRGQDCEQYF. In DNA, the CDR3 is TGTGCCGCGGGTAGGGGACAAGACTGCGAGCAGTACTTC.

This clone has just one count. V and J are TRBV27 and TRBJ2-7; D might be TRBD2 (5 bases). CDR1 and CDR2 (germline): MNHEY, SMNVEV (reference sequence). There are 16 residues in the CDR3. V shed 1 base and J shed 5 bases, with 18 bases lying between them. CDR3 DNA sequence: TGTGCCAGCAGTTTATTCGCGCTAGCTGGTACGAACGAGCAGTACTTC. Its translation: CASSLFALAGTNEQYF.

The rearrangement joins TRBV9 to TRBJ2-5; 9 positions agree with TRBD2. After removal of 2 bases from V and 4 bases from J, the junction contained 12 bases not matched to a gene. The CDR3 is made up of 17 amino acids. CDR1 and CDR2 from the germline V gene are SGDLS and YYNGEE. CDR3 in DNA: TGTGCCAGCAGCGTGGCCCCGCGGGGGGGAAGAAGAGAGACCCAGTACTTC. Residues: CASSVAPRGGRRETQYF.

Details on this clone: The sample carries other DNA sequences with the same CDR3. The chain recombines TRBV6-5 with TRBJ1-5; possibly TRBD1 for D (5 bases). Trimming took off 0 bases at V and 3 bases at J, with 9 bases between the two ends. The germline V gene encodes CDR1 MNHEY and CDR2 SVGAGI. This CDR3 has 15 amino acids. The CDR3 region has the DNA TGTGCCAGCAGTTACTCGGGGGGACCCAATCAGCCCCAGCATTTT. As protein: CASSYSGGPNQPQHF.

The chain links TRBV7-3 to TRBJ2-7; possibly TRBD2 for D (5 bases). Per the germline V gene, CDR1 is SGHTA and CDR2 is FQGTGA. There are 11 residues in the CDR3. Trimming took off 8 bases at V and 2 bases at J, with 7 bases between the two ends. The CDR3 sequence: CASPGAYEQYF. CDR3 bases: TGTGCCAGCCCCGGGGCCTACGAGCAGTACTTC.

CDR3 loop: CATSRDYRDNEQFF. CDR3 bases: TGTGCCACCAGCAGAGACTACAGGGACAATGAGCAGTTCTTC. This chain links TRBV15 with TRBJ2-1, with a possible D match to TRBD1 (6 bases). Germline V gene lookup returns CDR1 LNHNV and CDR2 YYDKDF (reference sequence). V was shortened by 0 bases and J by 5 bases, with 8 bases between the two germline ends. CDR3 length equals 14 residues.